This T cell receptor beta chain was sequenced during a study of OX40 agonist ivuxolimab in advanced cancers. About the study: People who had prior anti-PD-1, anti-PD-L1 or anti-CTLA-4 therapy could take part, and under 50% had some. One hepatocellular carcinoma and a couple of cutaneous melanoma patients partially responded. Study-wide findings and caveats: Nonresponders included some who also had low normalized T-cell clonal expansion.

Notes on this clone: Its specificity is unknown.

The method was immunoSEQ multiplex PCR; TCRdb's version includes in-frame clones alone and lacks a portion of them. Here the sample spans over 10,000 clones, 75% to 95% being singletons. This specimen consisted of CD4+ or CD8+ T cells sorted from blood, obtained in a trial of the OX40 agonist ivuxolimab. The sequence derives from an adult with an advanced solid tumor such as melanoma, head and neck, liver or kidney cancer.

CDR3 sequence reads: CASSLAGSPQETQYF. The CDR3 nucleotides are TGTGCCAGCAGCCTCGCGGGAAGCCCCCAAGAGACCCAGTACTTC. The chain uses TRBV5-6 and TRBJ2-5, with D possibly TRBD2 on 6 matching bases. This CDR3 comprises 15 residues. V was clipped by 4 bases and J by 1 base, with 14 bases between them. The germline V gene has CDR1 SGHDT and CDR2 YYEEEE. Complete variable domain (other parts from reference TRBV5-6 and TRBJ2-5): DAGVTQSPTHLIKTRGQQVTLRCSPKSGHDTVSWYQQALGQGPQFIFQYYEEEERQRGNFPDRFSGHQFPNYSSELNVNALLLGDSALYLCASSLAGSPQETQYFGPGTRLLVL.